The 13 T cell receptor beta chains below come from one sample, sequenced in a study of cytotoxic CD8 clonotypes in ibrutinib-treated CLL. Repertoires were generated with immunoSEQ multiplex PCR, while TCRdb's copy carries only in-frame clones and drops some. The sample contains tens of thousands of clones, roughly 83% of which appear only once. Here the sequenced sample was PBMCs, taken after 24 months of ibrutinib treatment. These TCRs come from a human donor with chronic lymphocytic leukemia.

The chain joins TRBV5-1 to TRBJ1-3; possible D gene TRBD1, 6 bases. The CDR3 spans 16 residues. Germline V gene sequence: CDR1 SGHRS, CDR2 YFSETQ. V was cut by 5 bases and J by 0 bases, with 15 bases left in between. CDR3 in amino acids: CASSLGQTGSGNTIYF. CDR3 DNA: TGCGCCAGCAGTCTCGGACAGACTGGCTCTGGAAACACCATATATTTT.

The rearrangement links TRBV7-3 to TRBJ2-1, with TRBD2 matching over 10 bases. Germline V gene data show CDR1 as SGHTA and CDR2 as FQGTGA. V shed 5 bases, J shed 0 bases, and the junction held 7 bases outside the gene matches. The CDR3 has 17 residues. The CDR3 here is CASSPWTSGNSYNEQFF. CDR3 DNA sequence: TGTGCCAGCAGCCCCTGGACTAGCGGAAACTCCTACAATGAGCAGTTCTTC.

The DNA of the CDR3 is TGTGCCAGTAGGTTCCTTACGGGTCGGAGGGCCACCGGGGAGCTGTTTTTT. It encodes CASRFLTGRRATGELFF. This chain joins TRBV19 and TRBJ2-2; TRBD2 might be the D (6 bases). The germline V gene has CDR1 LNHDA and CDR2 SQIVND (reference sequence). Trimming pared 6 bases from V and 4 bases from J, leaving 21 bases between. The CDR3 spans 17 residues.

The chain recombines TRBV9 with TRBJ2-6; a weak D match, TRBD1 (5 bases). Trimming took 0 bases from V and 0 from J, leaving 19 bases between them. The CDR3 consists of 20 residues. Germline CDR1 is SGDLS and CDR2 is YYNGEE. The CDR3 is CASSVGFLSQTDSGANVLTF. The CDR3 nucleotides are TGTGCCAGCAGCGTAGGTTTTTTGTCACAGACAGACTCTGGGGCCAACGTCCTGACTTTC.

The J gene is TRBJ2-1, the V gene TRBV28, with 9 bases lining up with TRBD2. This CDR3 contains 16 residues. Per the germline V gene, CDR1 is MDHEN and CDR2 is SYDVKM. Trimming took 2 bases from V and 2 from J; bases not matched to a gene: 4. Here the CDR3 reads CASSLSLAGTYNEQFF. CDR3 nucleotide sequence: TGTGCCAGCAGTTTAAGCCTAGCGGGGACCTACAATGAGCAGTTCTTC.

V gene TRBV10-3 combines with J gene TRBJ1-1; D not certain. CDR1 is ENHRY and CDR2 is SYGVKD in the germline V gene. Deletions cut 6 bases from V and 0 bases from J, with 8 bases between. The CDR3 extends over 13 amino acids. The chain's CDR3 is CAIRRQMNTEAFF. The CDR3 DNA sequence: TGTGCCATCAGGAGACAAATGAACACTGAAGCTTTCTTT.

This clone was found a few times. The CDR3, as DNA: TGTGCCAGCAGTTACCAGGGGGGAGCTAACTATGGCTACACCTTC. It codes for CASSYQGGANYGYTF. The chain employs TRBV6-5 and TRBJ1-2, with TRBD1 matching 7 bases. With 2 bases clipped from V and 0 bases from J, the junction kept 3 bases outside the gene matches. The V gene's germline CDR1 is MNHEY and CDR2 SVGAGI. This CDR3 comprises 15 residues.

This chain uses TRBV6-6 with TRBJ1-5; 8 bases are a match to TRBD1. The CDR3 length is 15 residues. Trimming cost V 5 bases and J 7 bases; bases outside gene matches: 10. Germline lookup yields CDR1 MNHNY and CDR2 SVGAGI (reference sequence). CDR3 region: CASSKNQGAGQPQHF. The DNA for the CDR3 is TGTGCCAGCAGTAAAAACCAGGGGGCTGGACAGCCCCAGCATTTT.

V gene TRBV23-1 combines with J gene TRBJ2-3; TRBD2 matches 9 bases. TRBV23-1 is reported as an ORF; its role is uncertain. Trimming removed 3 bases from V and 6 bases from J; junction bases left unmatched: 25. The CDR3 is 21 amino acids. Written as DNA, the CDR3 is TGCGCCAGCAGTCACCCAGCGACTAGCGGCCCCACTCTGGTACATCAGGATACGCAGTATTTT. Translated: CASSHPATSGPTLVHQDTQYF.

The CDR3 protein is CASKKLNRVNTEAFF. In nucleotides, the CDR3 is TGTGCCAGTAAAAAACTAAACAGGGTGAACACTGAAGCTTTCTTT. This chain connects TRBV19 to TRBJ1-1; D perhaps matches TRBD1 (6 bases). The CDR3 spans 15 residues. Germline V gene data show CDR1 as LNHDA and CDR2 as SQIVND (reference sequence). Trimming left V 7 bases short and J 0 bases short, with 15 bases between.

The CDR3 bases are TGTGCCAGCAGCTTATTGAGCCACTACTACTTC. Translating gives CASSLLSHYYF. V gene TRBV11-2 combines with J gene TRBJ2-7; no definite D call. From germline, CDR1 is SGHAT and CDR2 FQNNGV. The CDR3 is 11 amino acids. Trimming pared 2 bases from V and 13 bases from J, leaving 12 bases between.

This sequence joins TRBV7-9 and TRBJ2-5; 8 nucleotides align to TRBD2. V shed 7 bases and J 5 bases; nucleotides not matched to a gene: 12. CDR3 length: 15 amino acids. Germline V gene data show CDR1 as SEHNR and CDR2 as FQNEAQ (reference sequence). The CDR3 coding sequence is TGTGCCAGCACCCAGGTGATGCGGGGGGAGGAGACCCAGTACTTC. Protein: CASTQVMRGEETQYF.

The chain uses TRBV5-6 and TRBJ2-5, with D possibly being TRBD1 (5 bases). The V gene lost 5 bases and the J gene lost 5 bases, with 16 bases spanning the gap. The V gene's germline CDR1 is SGHDT and CDR2 YYEEEE. CDR3 size: 14 residues. The CDR3 protein is CASSSRRGAETQYF. The CDR3 DNA is TGTGCCAGCAGTTCCAGACGTGGGGCGGAGACCCAGTACTTC.